Listed below are T cell receptor beta chains from one sample, sequenced in a study of cytomegalovirus exposure and HLA in healthy donors. Profiled with immunoSEQ multiplex PCR; TCRdb holds only in-frame clones, not every one. In all, the sample yields around 200,000 clones. Sequenced: PBMCs. These TCRs come from a woman aged 18-29 years in good health and CMV-seropositive. CDR3s include the opening cysteine and the closing phenylalanine or tryptophan. Fields, in order: D gene, J gene, V gene, CDR3 protein, CDR3 DNA. D genes are given only for firm matches.

. TRBJ2-3 TRBV2 CASSLNRVGTDTQYF TGTGCCAGCAGTCTCAACAGGGTCGGCACAGATACGCAGTATTTT
. TRBJ2-1 TRBV5-4 CASSFFAKDEQFF TGTGCCAGCAGCTTTTTCGCGAAAGATGAGCAGTTCTTC
. TRBJ2-7 TRBV7-9 CASSLESLPTEQYF TGTGCCAGCAGCTTAGAATCGCTTCCTACCGAGCAGTACTTC
TRBD1 TRBJ2-1 TRBV6-5 CASSPPGQGNNEQFF TGTGCCAGCAGTCCACCGGGACAGGGGAATAATGAGCAGTTCTTC
. TRBJ2-3 TRBV30 CAWSVTGTDTQYF TGTGCCTGGAGTGTAACGGGCACAGATACGCAGTATTTT
. TRBJ1-2 TRBV6-6 CASSYTNPHYGYTF TGTGCCAGCAGTTACACTAACCCCCACTATGGCTACACCTTC
. TRBJ2-1 TRBV5-8 CASSLSGHLLSSYNEQFF TGTGCCAGCAGCTTGTCGGGACACCTCCTCAGCTCCTACAATGAGCAGTTCTTC
TRBD2 TRBJ2-4 TRBV7-9 CASSPGGGGRSIQYF TGTGCCAGCAGTCCGGGGGGTGGGGGAAGAAGCATTCAGTACTTC
. TRBJ2-5 TRBV4-2 CASSQEGAGEETQYF TGTGCCAGCAGCCAAGAAGGGGCAGGGGAAGAGACCCAGTACTTC
. TRBJ1-4 TRBV4-1 CASSQVWGGYEKLFF TGCGCCAGCAGCCAAGTTTGGGGGGGGTATGAAAAACTGTTTTTT
. TRBJ2-1 TRBV7-9 CASSSILGGGPVSNNEQFF TGTGCCAGCAGCTCAATCCTAGGGGGGGGGCCAGTTTCCAACAATGAGCAGTTCTTC
. TRBJ2-4 TRBV4-1 CASSQGPPEVGALNIQYF TGCGCCAGCAGCCAAGGACCCCCCGAGGTGGGAGCCTTAAACATTCAGTACTTC
. TRBJ2-5 TRBV5-1 CASSPGPQETQYF TGCGCCAGCAGCCCGGGTCCCCAAGAGACCCAGTACTTC
TRBD1 TRBJ2-1 TRBV6-4 CASSTDRGSEQFF TGTGCCAGCAGTACGGACAGGGGGTCTGAGCAGTTCTTC
. TRBJ2-5 TRBV30 CAWSERNLQETQYF TGTGCCTGGAGTGAGAGAAACTTACAAGAGACCCAGTACTTC
. TRBJ1-1 TRBV5-1 CASSFAGNTEAFF TGCGCCAGCAGCTTCGCGGGGAACACTGAAGCTTTCTTT